This TCR beta chain was found in a study of shared clonotypes between healthy human individuals. The CDR3 totals 16 residues. Trimming stripped 2 bases from V and 8 bases from J, with 19 bases between. CDR1 and CDR2 (germline): SGHDT, YYEEEE. As concerns this clone: The antigen remains unidentified.

It was into CD45RA+ naive and CD45RA-negative memory subsets that the CD4+ cells were split. The deep-level immunoSEQ assay was used. Sequenced by immunoSEQ multiplex PCR; TCRdb stores in-frame clones only, minus some. The sample lists 2 million to 2.5 million clones; approximately 93% were seen once. Overall study results and limits: Owing to a small donor count, the genetic and exposure-history diversity represented was limited.

Sequencing was performed on naive CD4+ T cells from PBMCs. The sample's subset: CD45RA+ positively selected. This TCR came from a man younger than 35 in good health. Some clones in this sample may be carry-over from other donors' samples. The rearrangement uses TRBV5-6 and TRBJ1-4; D is possibly TRBD1 (6 bases). The CDR3: CASSLEPNREREKLFF. The CDR3 region has the DNA TGTGCCAGCAGCTTAGAACCTAACAGGGAACGAGAAAAACTGTTTTTT.